Shown below are 11 T cell receptor beta chains from a single sample sequenced in a study of vaccination effects on CD4 cells after COVID-19. Having been cultured for roughly 9 days, the cells underwent CD4+ T cell isolation. Participants got two doses of BNT162b2 or mRNA-1273 vaccine. These receptors' targets are unknown. Clones were read by immunoSEQ multiplex PCR, and TCRdb kept only the in-frame ones, dropping some. In the table there are about 57,000 clones, around four fifths of which are singletons. The source material was CD4+ T cells from PBMCs cultured without peptide, sampled after COVID-19 vaccination. The source of these receptors is a human donor who received a COVID-19 vaccine.

This rearrangement joins TRBV28 to TRBJ1-2, with D possibly TRBD1 on 5 matching bases. V was clipped by 6 bases and J by 8 bases, with 19 bases between them. The CDR3 has 14 residues. Looked up from germline, CDR1 is MDHEN and CDR2 is SYDVKM. CDR3: CASSSYGALEGYTF. The CDR3 DNA is TGTGCCAGCAGCTCGTATGGGGCCCTGGAAGGCTACACCTTC.

The CDR3: CASSQALAGTGELFF. The CDR3 DNA is TGTGCCAGCAGCCAAGCACTAGCGGGGACCGGGGAGCTGTTTTTT. The chain has TRBV14 and TRBJ2-2; the match to TRBD2 covers 10 bases. V was clipped by 1 base and J by 5 bases; unmatched bases: 1. CDR1 is SGHDN and CDR2 is FVKESK in the germline V gene. The CDR3 covers 15 residues.

This clone was seen a few times. J is TRBJ2-1 and V is TRBV7-9, with unresolved D. The CDR3 consists of 13 residues. V was trimmed by 3 bases and J by 8 bases, leaving 11 bases between them. Germline V gives CDR1 SEHNR, CDR2 FQNEAQ (reference sequence). This CDR3 reads CASSFAGSDEQFF. The DNA for the CDR3 is TGTGCCAGCAGCTTTGCAGGCTCCGATGAGCAGTTCTTC.

Only one count was recorded for this clone. The chain couples TRBV5-5 to TRBJ2-7, with a tentative D call TRBD2 (5 bases). Trimming removed 4 bases from V and 0 bases from J, with 11 bases in between. CDR3 size: 14 residues. Germline V CDR1 and CDR2: SGHKS, YYEKEE (reference sequence). The CDR3 here is CASSGSGSSYEQYF. The DNA for the CDR3 is TGTGCCAGCAGCGGTTCGGGGAGCTCCTACGAGCAGTACTTC.

The gene calls are TRBV7-3 and TRBJ2-3; 11 nucleotides agree with TRBD2. Germline values: CDR1 SGHTA, CDR2 FQGTGA. Losses at the gene ends were 5 bases for V and 6 bases for J; bases not matched to a gene: 4. The CDR3 length is 14 residues. The CDR3 spells CASSHSGGADTQYF. CDR3 nucleotides: TGTGCCAGCAGCCATAGCGGGGGGGCGGATACGCAGTATTTT.

The V and J genes are TRBV6-2 or TRBV6-3 and TRBJ1-5; D call uncertain. Germline V gives CDR1 MNHEY, CDR2 SVGEGT. V gave up 0 bases and J gave up 9 bases, with 6 bases separating them. There are 12 residues in the CDR3. The CDR3: CASSYSRVPQHF. DNA for the CDR3: TGTGCCAGCAGTTACTCGAGGGTGCCCCAGCATTTT.

The V and J genes are TRBV19 and TRBJ1-1; TRBD1 is a possible D gene (6 bases). V lost 1 base, J lost 5 bases, and 11 bases lay in between. Germline V gene sequence: CDR1 LNHDA, CDR2 SQIVND (reference sequence). The CDR3 is 14 amino acids. The CDR3 is CASSIAGAGTEAFF. DNA for the CDR3: TGTGCCAGTAGTATAGCAGGGGCGGGTACTGAAGCTTTCTTT.

In nucleotides, the CDR3 is TGTGCCAGTAGTAAGGTACTAGGGCGGAGAGAGACCCAGTACTTC. Its translation is CASSKVLGRRETQYF. The J gene is TRBJ2-5, the V gene TRBV19; tentatively, D is TRBD2 (5 bases). Germline CDR1 and CDR2: LNHDA and SQIVND (reference sequence). The CDR3 loop spans 15 amino acids. V dropped 4 bases and J dropped 4 bases, with 16 bases sitting between them.

In its sample, this clone was seen a few times. J is TRBJ2-1 and V is TRBV14; D unresolved. Per the germline V gene, CDR1 is SGHDN and CDR2 is FVKESK. The CDR3 is 16 amino acids. Trimming took 0 bases from V and 4 from J, leaving 13 bases between them. The CDR3 is CASSQDRLLGYNEQFF. In nucleotides, the CDR3 is TGTGCCAGCAGCCAAGATCGGCTTCTTGGGTACAATGAGCAGTTCTTC.

This clone was seen a few times. The chain joins TRBV2 to TRBJ1-1; 7 bases line up with TRBD1. The CDR3 runs to 14 residues. Germline CDR1 SNHLY, CDR2 FYNNEI. After removal of 7 bases from V and 4 bases from J, the junction contained 9 bases not matched to a gene. Here the CDR3 reads CASTIDRAGTEAFF. DNA of the CDR3: TGTGCCAGCACCATTGACAGGGCCGGCACTGAAGCTTTCTTT.

The gene calls are TRBV5-6 and TRBJ1-2; the D gene is possibly TRBD1 (6 bases). This CDR3 comprises 11 residues. V shed 2 bases and J shed 7 bases, with 6 bases lying between them. CDR1 is SGHDT, CDR2 YYEEEE, per germline. The CDR3 region is CASSLQGGYTF. The CDR3 DNA sequence: TGTGCCAGCAGCTTACAGGGTGGCTACACCTTC.